This entry concerns a single T cell receptor beta chain. The target of this receptor is not known. No base quality information exists; no much larger clone differs at one position. This entry comes from a study of T cell repertoires in cytomegalovirus infection (dated by TCRdb to about 2019). Context from the whole study: Alongside well-studied HLA-B-restricted epitopes, the peptide stimulations were aimed at recently identified HLA-C-restricted CMV epitopes, whose presentation resists viral immunomodulation. The HLA type of each donor mattered for the analysis, because public TCR beta signatures pointed to carriage of CMV infection along with the matching HLA type. The full study reports these points: Cumulative frequency of public TCR beta family members discriminated carriers of CMV infection plus the relevant HLA type in this cohort and an independent roughly 320-donor cohort. The ex vivo response was dominated by HLA-C-restricted CMV-specific TCR beta clonotypes, and the single most frequent clonotype in two of eight donors was supplied by these HLA-C-restricted clonotypes.

CDR1 and CDR2, per the germline V gene, are SGHAT and FQNNGV. The CDR3 spans 15 residues, from the cysteine through the phenylalanine. The sequence is cut down to CDR3 DNA, 45 bases in frame from base 1. Unmatched junction bases come to 7, with V trimmed by 5 bases and J by 4 bases. Sample treatment or condition, as interpreted from the label and publication: in vitro stimulation with specific CMV peptide epitopes to enrich CMV-specific T cells. Sequencing used an Illumina HiSeq 1500. The public reads were reanalyzed by TCRdb: fastp trimming at Q25, MiXCR alignment, in-frame beta chains only. CDR3 protein sequences are deduplicated, and each keeps its most common genes and DNA. The sample contains some 110,000 distinct CDR3 sequences, over 25% of them found a single time. The ten largest clones add up to 45% to 65% of the sample.

The receptor was isolated from a human donor in good health (CMV status not recorded). Some clones in this sample may be carry-over from other donors' samples. The sample in question was CD8+ T cells from cultured PBMCs, obtained from culture after CMV antigen stimulation. The V and J segments used are TRBV11-2 and TRBJ2-3, and 9 junctional nucleotides match TRBD2. The CDR3 reads as follows: CASSVSGGGADTQYF. The nucleotide sequence reads TGTGCCAGCAGCGTTAGCGGGGGAGGGGCAGATACGCAGTATTTT.